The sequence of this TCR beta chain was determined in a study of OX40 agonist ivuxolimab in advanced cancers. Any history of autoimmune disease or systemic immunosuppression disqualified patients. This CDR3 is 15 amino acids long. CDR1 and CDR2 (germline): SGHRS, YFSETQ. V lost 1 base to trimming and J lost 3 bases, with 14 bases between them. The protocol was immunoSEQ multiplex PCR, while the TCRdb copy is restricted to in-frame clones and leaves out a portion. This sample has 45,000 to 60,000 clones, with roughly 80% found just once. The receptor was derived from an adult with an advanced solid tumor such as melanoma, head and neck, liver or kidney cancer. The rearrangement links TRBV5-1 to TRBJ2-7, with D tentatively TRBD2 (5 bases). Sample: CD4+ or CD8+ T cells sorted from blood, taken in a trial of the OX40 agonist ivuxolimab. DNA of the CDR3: TGCGCCAGCAGCTTGTTTCGGGGTGGCAGCTACGAGCAGTACTTC. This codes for CASSLFRGGSYEQYF.